The sample holds a few counts of the clone carrying this TCR delta chain. The protein in TCRdb stems from a much larger clone and differs at residue 20 from this DNA's translation, likely a read error; here the protein is translated from the DNA. The entry originates in a study of γδ T cells in repeated Plasmodium falciparum infection. Across the study: Timepoints: baseline, immediately before selected infections, and 21 days after every infection.

The CDR3 sequence is 23 residues long. The V gene's germline CDR1 is TSWWSYY and CDR2 QGS. Gammadelta T cells were flow-sorted from PBMC into Vgamma9/Vdelta2+ and Vdelta2-negative populations for bulk analysis. TCRdb repeated clone calling on the multiplex PCR reads with CATT. The top ten clones hold nearly 10% of a sample with 90,000 or so delta-chain clones, less than 1% of them seen once. The chain recombines TRDV1 with TRDJ4; 11 positions agree with TRDD3. The J gene was missing in TCRdb and was found by matching the end of the DNA to germline. Sequenced: gamma-delta T cells from blood. The clonotype was recovered from a pool of human donors (malaria-infected and uninfected, not separated). CDR3 in amino acids: CALGELLPGMWGIRWGRARTLIF. The CDR3 nucleotides are TGTGCTCTTGGGGAACTGCTACCTGGGATGTGGGGGATACGCTGGGGCAGGGCCAGAACCCTGATCTTT.